Listed below are T cell receptor beta chains from one sample, sequenced in a study of blood T cell repertoires in COVID-19. Here immunoSEQ multiplex PCR was the method, and the copy in TCRdb shows in-frame clones only, minus some. The data show roughly 260,000 clones, roughly 85% seen once. Material: PBMCs or T cells enriched from blood (not recorded which). The receptors stem from a woman aged 45 to 65 who had recovered from COVID-19. Both conserved end residues are part of each CDR3. Fields, in order: D gene, V gene, J gene, clone size, CDR3 DNA, CDR3 protein. A D gene is named only where the DNA matches it firmly. For some rows the clone size is stated as once, few or many, or as a class when expanded; others skip it.

-	TRBV5-1	TRBJ1-1	-	TGCGCCAGCAGCTTACCCTTTGGGGGGGAACTGAACACTGAAGCTTTCTTT	CASSLPFGGELNTEAFF
TRBD1	TRBV6-5	TRBJ1-2	-	TGTGCCAGCAGTTACCGGGACAGGGACGGCTACACCTTC	CASSYRDRDGYTF
-	TRBV25-1	TRBJ2-1	-	TGTGCCAGCAGTGACTCTCTAGGTTACAATGAGCAGTTCTTC	CASSDSLGYNEQFF
TRBD2	TRBV7-9	TRBJ2-1	once	TGTGCCAGCAGCGACCCATTTGGGGCTAGCGGGATTTCGGGCAATGAGCAGTTCTTC	CASSDPFGASGISGNEQFF
-	TRBV7-6	TRBJ1-4	few	TGTGCCAGCAGCTTAGGAGGGGGGGCGCCTAATGAAAAACTGTTTTTT	CASSLGGGAPNEKLFF
TRBD1	TRBV27	TRBJ1-2	-	TGTGCCAGCAGTCCTCGGGACAGGGGGCTATTACCCAACTATGGCTACACCTTC	CASSPRDRGLLPNYGYTF
-	TRBV6-4	TRBJ2-2	-	TGTGCCAGCAGGAGGCCCGTCCTGCTCACCGGGGAGCTGTTTTTT	CASRRPVLLTGELFF
-	TRBV12-3/TRBV12-4	TRBJ1-4	-	TGTGCCAGCAGTCGGTCAACTAATGAAAAACTGTTTTTT	CASSRSTNEKLFF
TRBD2	TRBV6-6	TRBJ2-7	-	TGTGCCAGCAGTGGGGGGACTAGCGAACTCTACGAGCAGTACTTC	CASSGGTSELYEQYF
-	TRBV28	TRBJ1-6	-	TGTGCCAGCAGTTTCCACCCCCCTACTGAGGCACCCCTCCACTTT	CASSFHPPTEAPLHF
-	TRBV3-1/TRBV3-2	TRBJ1-3	-	TGTGCCAGCAGCCAAGTAAGGGGATCTGGAAACACCATATATTTT	CASSQVRGSGNTIYF
-	TRBV30	TRBJ2-7	-	TGTGCCTGGAGTGTACGGGGCTACGAGCAGTACTTC	CAWSVRGYEQYF
TRBD1	TRBV6-6	TRBJ1-2	-	TGTGCCAGCAGTCCGTTCGACAGGGGGTATGGCTACACCTTC	CASSPFDRGYGYTF
TRBD2	TRBV4-2	TRBJ2-1	-	TGTGCCAGCAGCCAAGGGCGCGGGAGCGGAGACAATGAGCAGTTCTTC	CASSQGRGSGDNEQFF
-	TRBV11-2	TRBJ1-2	-	TGTGCCAGCACCCAGCAGGGCAGGAAGACCTACTATGGCTACACCTTC	CASTQQGRKTYYGYTF
-	TRBV5-1	TRBJ1-6	-	TGCGCCAGCTTCGCGGAAGTTCGCTCCTATAATTCACCCCTCCACTTT	CASFAEVRSYNSPLHF
TRBD1	TRBV4-1	TRBJ1-3	-	TGCGCCAGCAGCCTTCAGGGGGGAGGAGGAAACACCATATATTTT	CASSLQGGGGNTIYF
-	TRBV2	TRBJ2-3	-	TGTGCCAGCAGGCGGGACACAGATACGCAGTATTTT	CASRRDTDTQYF
-	TRBV12-3/TRBV12-4	TRBJ1-5	-	TGTGCCAGCAGTGTGGGAGGCAATCAGCCCCAGCATTTT	CASSVGGNQPQHF
-	TRBV4-1	TRBJ2-5	-	TGCGCCAGCAGCCAAGATCGGCGGGGCGGGGAGACCCAGTACTTC	CASSQDRRGGETQYF
TRBD1	TRBV19	TRBJ1-6	-	TGTGCCAGTAGTCTTTCGGGACAGGGGCCTTCACCCCTCCACTTT	CASSLSGQGPSPLHF
TRBD1	TRBV5-4	TRBJ1-6	-	TGTGCCAGCAGTTCAGGGGGACTTCGTAATTCACCCCTCCACTTT	CASSSGGLRNSPLHF
-	TRBV24-1	TRBJ2-1	-	TGTGCCACCAGTGATTCAGGGTACACAAATGAGCAGTTCTTC	CATSDSGYTNEQFF
TRBD2	TRBV4-1	TRBJ2-1	-	TGCGCCAGCAGCCCCCGGACTAGCGGGAGATTAAATGAGCAGTTCTTC	CASSPRTSGRLNEQFF
TRBD2	TRBV3-1/TRBV3-2	TRBJ2-7	-	TGTGCCAGCAGCCAAGATAGCGGGGCCTACGAGCAGTACTTC	CASSQDSGAYEQYF
-	TRBV18	TRBJ1-2	-	TGTGCCAGCTCCCTCGGACTGCCTGGATCTGGCTACACCTTC	CASSLGLPGSGYTF
-	TRBV27	TRBJ1-5	-	TGTGCCAGCAGTTTCGGGTCCGGTGGCAATCAGCCCCAGCATTTT	CASSFGSGGNQPQHF
-	TRBV9	TRBJ1-5	-	TGTGCCAGCAGCGCACGCTTGGTAGAAAAGCCCCAGCATTTT	CASSARLVEKPQHF
-	TRBV5-1	TRBJ1-1	-	TGCGCCAGCAGCTTTGAGGGATACACTGAAGCTTTCTTT	CASSFEGYTEAFF
TRBD1	TRBV5-1	TRBJ1-2	-	TGCGCCAGCAGCCCCCGGGACAGGGCTGGCTACACCTTC	CASSPRDRAGYTF
-	TRBV27	TRBJ1-1	-	TGTGCCAGCAGTTTAAGCTTATTAGCCGGCAGCCTTGGGACTGAAGCTTTCTTT	CASSLSLLAGSLGTEAFF
TRBD1	TRBV7-2	TRBJ2-7	-	TGTGCCAGCAACAAACCGGGACAGGGGGTCTACGAGCAGTACTTC	CASNKPGQGVYEQYF
TRBD2	TRBV5-1	TRBJ2-2	once	TGCGCCAGCAGCCCGAGTCTTGCGGGAGGAATTTCGCACACCGGGGAGCTGTTTTTT	CASSPSLAGGISHTGELFF
TRBD2	TRBV7-2	TRBJ2-7	-	TGTGCCAGCAGCTTGACTAGCGGTTGGAGCTCCTACGAGCAGTACTTC	CASSLTSGWSSYEQYF
TRBD2	TRBV7-2	TRBJ2-7	few	TGTGCCAGCAGCCGGACTAGCGGGTTCACAACGGTCTACGGGCAGTACTTC	CASSRTSGFTTVYGQYF
TRBD2	TRBV29-1	TRBJ2-7	-	TGCAGCCCCCGCGAGGGACTAGCAAGGGAGCAGTACTTC	CSPREGLAREQYF
TRBD2	TRBV6-6	TRBJ2-7	once	TGTGCCAGCAGTTCCCTAGCGGGAGGGCCCTACGAGCAGTACTTC	CASSSLAGGPYEQYF
-	TRBV27	TRBJ1-1	-	TGTGCCAGCACAGGGCATCAAGGCACTGAAGCTTTCTTT	CASTGHQGTEAFF
TRBD1	TRBV10-3	TRBJ1-1	-	TGTGCCATCAGACCCTCGAAACAGGGGCACACTGAAGCTTTCTTT	CAIRPSKQGHTEAFF
-	TRBV18	TRBJ1-1	-	TGTGCCAGCTCACCGAAGGGAGGTGGCACTGAAGCTTTCTTT	CASSPKGGGTEAFF
-	TRBV3-1/TRBV3-2	TRBJ2-7	-	TGTGCCAGCAGCCAAGCTCCTGGTCTAGCCTACGAGCAGTACTTC	CASSQAPGLAYEQYF
-	TRBV28	TRBJ1-3	-	TGTGCCAGCAGTTCAGGACAGTTATCTGGAAACACCATATATTTT	CASSSGQLSGNTIYF
TRBD2	TRBV5-1	TRBJ2-1	-	TGCGCCAGCAGCTTGGGGGCGGGAGCAACGAATGAGCAGTTCTTC	CASSLGAGATNEQFF
-	TRBV4-1	TRBJ1-2	-	TGCGCCAGCAGCCAAGATCGGCAGGCCCTCTATGGCTACACCTTC	CASSQDRQALYGYTF
TRBD2	TRBV28	TRBJ2-7	-	TGTGCCAGCAGTCCCCGGGGGGGGTACGAGCAGTACTTC	CASSPRGGYEQYF
TRBD1	TRBV28	TRBJ2-6	-	TGTGCCAGCGGTAGACAGGGGGCGACCTCTGGGGCCAACGTCCTGACTTTC	CASGRQGATSGANVLTF
-	TRBV30	TRBJ1-2	-	TGTGCCTGGAGTTTGGGGCAGGCATATGGCTACACCTTC	CAWSLGQAYGYTF
-	TRBV28	TRBJ1-3	-	TGTGCCAGCAGTTTAAGGGGAAGAACTGGAAACACCATATATTTT	CASSLRGRTGNTIYF
TRBD1	TRBV6-4	TRBJ1-6	-	TGTGCCAGCAGCCTACAGGGGACTTCACCCCTCCACTTT	CASSLQGTSPLHF
-	TRBV27	TRBJ2-3	-	TGTGCCAGCAGTTTAGACGGTGGGAGAGGGACAGATACGCAGTATTTT	CASSLDGGRGTDTQYF
-	TRBV6-5	TRBJ1-2	few	TGTGCCAGCAGCCGAGGTCCTAACTATGGCTACACCTTC	CASSRGPNYGYTF
TRBD2	TRBV19	TRBJ2-7	-	TGTGCCAGTAGCGGACTAGCCACCTACGAGCAGTACTTC	CASSGLATYEQYF
-	TRBV5-1	TRBJ1-1	-	TGCGCCAGCAGCTTGTACAGGGATGGTGAAGCTTTCTTT	CASSLYRDGEAFF
-	TRBV6-5	TRBJ2-7	-	TGTGCCAGCGCCGGGACACATCTAGGCCCCTCGGAGCAGTACTTC	CASAGTHLGPSEQYF
TRBD1	TRBV6-5	TRBJ2-4	once	TGTGCCAGCAGCTCGGGACAGGAAGCCAAAAACATTCAGTACTTC	CASSSGQEAKNIQYF
-	TRBV7-9	TRBJ1-5	-	TGTGCCAGCAGCTTAGCTGACCGCGGGGGGCCCCAGCATTTT	CASSLADRGGPQHF
-	TRBV1	TRBJ2-1	-	TGCACCAGCAGCCAAGATCAGGGACTAGCGGGACCTTACTCCTACAATGAGCAGTTCTTC	CTSSQDQGLAGPYSYNEQFF
TRBD1	TRBV5-1	TRBJ2-7	-	TGCGCCAGCAGCGCAGGCGTAACAGGGGATGTTGGTGGGCAGTACTTC	CASSAGVTGDVGGQYF
-	TRBV7-9	TRBJ2-5	-	TGTGCCAGCAGCTGGCACCAAGAGACCCAGTACTTC	CASSWHQETQYF